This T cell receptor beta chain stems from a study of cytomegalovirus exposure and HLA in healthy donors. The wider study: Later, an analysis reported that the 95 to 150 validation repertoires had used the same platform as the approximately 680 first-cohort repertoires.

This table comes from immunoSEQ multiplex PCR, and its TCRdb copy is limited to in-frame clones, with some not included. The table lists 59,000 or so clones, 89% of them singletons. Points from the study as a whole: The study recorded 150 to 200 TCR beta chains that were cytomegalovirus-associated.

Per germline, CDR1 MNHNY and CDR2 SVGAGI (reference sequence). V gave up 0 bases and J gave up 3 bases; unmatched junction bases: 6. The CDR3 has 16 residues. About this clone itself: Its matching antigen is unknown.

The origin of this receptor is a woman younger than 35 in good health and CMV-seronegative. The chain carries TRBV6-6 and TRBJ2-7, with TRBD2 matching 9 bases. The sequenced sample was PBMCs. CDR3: CASSYSNSGRGYEQYF. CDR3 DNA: TGTGCCAGCAGTTACTCGAATAGCGGGAGAGGCTACGAGCAGTACTTC.